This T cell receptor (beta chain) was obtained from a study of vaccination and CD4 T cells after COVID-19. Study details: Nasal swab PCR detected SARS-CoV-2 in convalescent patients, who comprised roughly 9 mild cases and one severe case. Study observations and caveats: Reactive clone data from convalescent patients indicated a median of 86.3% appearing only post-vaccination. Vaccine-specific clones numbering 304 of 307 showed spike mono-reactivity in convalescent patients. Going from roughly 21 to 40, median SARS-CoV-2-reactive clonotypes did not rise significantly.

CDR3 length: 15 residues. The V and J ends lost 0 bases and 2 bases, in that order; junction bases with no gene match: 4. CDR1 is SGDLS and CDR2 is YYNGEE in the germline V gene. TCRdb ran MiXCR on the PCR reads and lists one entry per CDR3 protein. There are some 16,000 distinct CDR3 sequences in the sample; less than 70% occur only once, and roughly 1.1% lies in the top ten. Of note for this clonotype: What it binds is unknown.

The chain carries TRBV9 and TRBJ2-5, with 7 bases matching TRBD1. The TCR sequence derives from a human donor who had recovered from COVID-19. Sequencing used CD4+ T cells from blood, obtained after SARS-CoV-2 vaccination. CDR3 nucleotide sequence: TGTGCCAGCAGCGTAGGGGACAGCGTTCAAGAGACCCAGTACTTC. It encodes CASSVGDSVQETQYF.